This passage covers 7 T cell receptor beta chains from one sample sequenced in a study of cytomegalovirus exposure and HLA in healthy donors. Primers for the PCR totalled 60 Vbeta and 13 Jbeta. Generated by immunoSEQ multiplex PCR, the TCRdb table keeps only in-frame clones and is missing some. The table records 95,000 to 100,000 clones, around two thirds of them present only once. The sequencing sample was made of PBMCs. These receptors were obtained from a male donor in good health and CMV-seronegative.

V and J are TRBV7-7 and TRBJ2-7, with 13 bases matching TRBD2. Trimming cost V 5 bases and J 2 bases; bases outside gene matches: 3. The germline V gene encodes CDR1 SSHAT and CDR2 FNYEAQ (reference sequence). The CDR3 contains 15 residues. This CDR3 is CASSVGLAGPYEQYF. As DNA, the CDR3 is TGTGCCAGCAGCGTGGGACTAGCGGGGCCCTACGAGCAGTACTTC.

The V and J genes are TRBV5-4 and TRBJ1-2; D ambiguous. CDR1 and CDR2 (germline): SGHNT, YYREEE (reference sequence). The CDR3 spans 13 residues. V was cut by 3 bases and J by 8 bases, with 14 bases left in between. Here the CDR3 reads CASSSPGYQGYTF. The CDR3 region has the DNA TGTGCCAGCAGCTCCCCAGGTTATCAAGGCTACACCTTC.

The chain is built from TRBV10-3 and TRBJ2-2; 10 bases are a match to TRBD1. This CDR3 has 17 residues. Germline lookup yields CDR1 ENHRY and CDR2 SYGVKD. The J segment lost 1 base and the V segment lost 8 bases, leaving 10 bases of the junction unmatched. CDR3 DNA: TGTGCCATCCAGCAGACAGGGGGCTATCTGAACACCGGGGAGCTGTTTTTT. Amino acid sequence: CAIQQTGGYLNTGELFF.

J is TRBJ2-3 and V is TRBV27; TRBD2 agrees at 7 bases. Germline lookup yields CDR1 MNHEY and CDR2 SMNVEV (reference sequence). Unmatched junction bases numbered 1, after V lost 3 bases and J lost 1 base. This CDR3 contains 14 residues. The CDR3 here is CASSFLAGTDTQYF. DNA for the CDR3: TGTGCCAGCAGTTTTCTAGCGGGCACAGATACGCAGTATTTT.

This chain links TRBV4-1 with TRBJ2-1, with 10 bases aligning to TRBD1. The CDR3 is 15 amino acids. The trim removed 3 bases at V and 2 bases at J, leaving 1 base unmatched. Germline loops: CDR1 MGHRA, CDR2 YSYEKL. CDR3 nucleotides: TGCGCCAGCAGCCATGGACAGGGGGCCTACAATGAGCAGTTCTTC. It codes for CASSHGQGAYNEQFF.

The chain is built from TRBV10-3 and TRBJ2-1, with D perhaps TRBD2 (5 bases). V was clipped by 6 bases and J by 5 bases, with 17 bases between them. CDR1 is ENHRY and CDR2 is SYGVKD in the germline V gene. This CDR3 is built from 15 residues. The CDR3 sequence is CAIREVASVDNEQFF. The CDR3 DNA reads TGTGCCATCAGGGAGGTGGCCTCCGTGGACAATGAGCAGTTCTTC.

The chain uses TRBV15 and TRBJ2-7, with 11 bases aligning to TRBD1. The length of the CDR3 is 14 residues. V was pared by 2 bases and J by 6 bases, with 3 bases of the junction left unmatched. Germline-derived CDR1 and CDR2 are LNHNV and YYDKDF (reference sequence). Here the CDR3 DNA reads TGTGCCACCAGCAGAATGGGGACAGGGGGCGAGCAGTACTTC. Residues: CATSRMGTGGEQYF.